The text below deals with one T cell receptor beta chain. Original processing notes: Filtering differed since immunoSEQ provided only junctions, with no quality scores. The assay was immunoSEQ multiplex PCR, and TCRdb's table has in-frame clones only and misses some. That table furnishes V, J and clone size, whereas the DNA furnished D and trimming. The sample lists approximately 710,000 clones; less than 95% were seen once. This sample was taken from a study of shared clonotypes between healthy human individuals. After removal of 5 bases from V and 5 bases from J, the junction contained 6 bases not matched to a gene. This CDR3 contains 14 residues. CDR1 is GTSNPN and CDR2 is SVGIG in the germline V gene (reference sequence). The study enrolled healthy HIV-negative adults without recent acute infections or vaccinations as donors.

The sample comprised memory CD8+ T cells from PBMCs. Subset here: CD45RO+ cells pooled with CCR7-negative TemRA cells. The sequence derives from a man aged 18-30 years in good health. Some clones in this sample may be carry-over from other donors' samples. The chain is built from TRBV30 and TRBJ1-6, with 7 nucleotides matching TRBD1. Here the CDR3 reads CAWDEQGNNSPLHF. Here the CDR3 DNA reads TGTGCCTGGGACGAACAGGGGAATAATTCACCCCTCCACTTT.